The clone carrying this T cell receptor (beta chain) has more than one count but fewer than ten. V lost 6 bases and J lost 5; bases outside the gene matches: 10. The CDR3 sequence is 15 residues long. The germline V gene has CDR1 MNHEY and CDR2 SMNVEV (reference sequence). This entry is derived from a study of early T cells in non-severe SARS-CoV-2 infection. TCRdb re-derived calls from the 5' RACE reads in MiXCR, one entry per CDR3 protein. The sample records around 100,000 distinct CDR3 sequences, 13% being singletons. The sequencing input was whole blood. This clonotype was sampled from an adult who was a healthcare worker with PCR-confirmed SARS-CoV-2 infection or an uninfected control (not recorded which). The chain uses TRBV27 and TRBJ2-7, with TRBD1 identical over 10 bases. In DNA form, the CDR3 reads TGTGCCAGCAGCAAAGGAGGGACAGGGGTCAACGAGCAGTACTTC. Its protein product is CASSKGGTGVNEQYF.